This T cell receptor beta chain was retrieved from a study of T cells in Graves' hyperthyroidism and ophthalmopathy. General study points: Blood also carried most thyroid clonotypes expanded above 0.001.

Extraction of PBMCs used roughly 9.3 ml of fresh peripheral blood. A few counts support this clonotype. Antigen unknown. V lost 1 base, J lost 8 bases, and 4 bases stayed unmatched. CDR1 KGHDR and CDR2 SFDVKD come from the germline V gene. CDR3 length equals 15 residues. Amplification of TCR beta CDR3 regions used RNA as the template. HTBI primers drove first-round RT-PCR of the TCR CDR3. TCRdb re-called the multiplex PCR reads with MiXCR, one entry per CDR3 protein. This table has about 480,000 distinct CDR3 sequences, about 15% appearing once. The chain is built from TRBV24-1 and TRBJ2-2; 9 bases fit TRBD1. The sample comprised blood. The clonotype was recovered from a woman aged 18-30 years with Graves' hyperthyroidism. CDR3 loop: CATSDFNRGPGELFF. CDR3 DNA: TGTGCCACCAGTGATTTTAACAGGGGGCCGGGGGAGCTGTTTTTT.